Sequencing of this T cell receptor (beta chain) was carried out in a study of beta chain features in type 1 diabetes. CD45RO/CCR7/CD25/CD127/CD95/CD27 separated CD4+ naive, central memory, regulatory and stem cell-like memory cells by sorting. Germline V gene sequence: CDR1 KGHSH, CDR2 LQKENI. V shed 0 bases and J shed 3 bases, with 15 bases lying between them. The CDR3 contains 17 residues. The entirety of the isolated RNA underwent reverse transcription, so expressed TCRB transcripts were sequenced. Some clones are missing from TCRdb's copy, which holds only in-frame ones; the method was immunoSEQ multiplex PCR. The table has roughly 230,000 clones, 7.5% to 10% seen once.

This TCR was sampled from a woman aged 18-30 years in good health. The material sequenced was naive CD4+ T cells from blood. The V call is TRBV18, the J call TRBJ1-5; weak D call: TRBD1 (6 bases). Here the CDR3 reads CASSPPGGARDNQPQHF. CDR3 bases: TGTGCCAGCTCACCACCCGGGGGGGCCAGGGACAATCAGCCCCAGCATTTT. Supplemented by reference TRBV18 and TRBJ1-5, the full variable domain reads NAGVMQNPRHLVRRRGQEARLRCSPMKGHSHVYWYRQLPEEGLKFMVYLQKENIIDESGMPKERFSAEFPKEGPSILRIQQVVRGDSAAYFCASSPPGGARDNQPQHFGDGTRLSIL.